This entry lists 15 T cell receptor beta chains sequenced from one sample in a study of cytomegalovirus exposure and HLA in healthy donors. Vbeta (60) and Jbeta (13) primers were used in the PCR. Here immunoSEQ multiplex PCR was the method, and the copy in TCRdb shows in-frame clones only, minus some. This table lists more than 200,000 clones. Sequenced sample: PBMCs. The receptor set was obtained from a young woman in good health and CMV-seropositive.

The V call is TRBV19, the J call TRBJ2-2, with 9 nucleotides matching TRBD2. The trim removed 7 bases at V and 6 bases at J, leaving 6 bases unmatched. The germline V gene encodes CDR1 LNHDA and CDR2 SQIVND (reference sequence). The CDR3 has 14 residues. The CDR3 region is CASKAGGPPGELFF. The CDR3 DNA reads TGTGCCAGTAAGGCGGGAGGGCCCCCCGGGGAGCTGTTTTTT. The full variable domain, completed using reference TRBV19 and TRBJ2-2, is DGGITQSPKYLFRKEGQNVTLSCEQNLNHDAMYWYRQDPGQGLRLIYYSQIVNDFQKGDIAEGYSVSREKKESFPLTVTSAQKNPTAFYLCASKAGGPPGELFFGEGSRLTVL.

The chain employs TRBV4-3 and TRBJ2-3; D is perhaps TRBD2 (6 bases). Trimming removed 1 base at V and 1 base at J, with 9 bases between. CDR3 size: 15 residues. CDR1 is LGHNA, CDR2 YSLEER, per germline. DNA for the CDR3: TGCGCCAGCAGCCAAGGGACTACCGGCACAGATACGCAGTATTTT. Translated, it gives CASSQGTTGTDTQYF.

The chain couples TRBV30 to TRBJ1-1; 11 bases are shared with TRBD1. V lost 3 bases, J lost 3 bases, and 6 bases stayed unmatched. The length of the CDR3 is 15 residues. Germline assignment: CDR1 GTSNPN and CDR2 SVGIG (reference sequence). CDR3 in amino acids: CAWRWTGGGYTEAFF. CDR3 in DNA: TGTGCCTGGAGATGGACAGGGGGCGGTTACACTGAAGCTTTCTTT.

The CDR3 spells CASSPDRGTGANVLTF. CDR3 nucleotides: TGTGCCAGCAGCCCGGACAGGGGGACTGGGGCCAACGTCCTGACTTTC. J is TRBJ2-6 and V is TRBV5-6; 10 bases are a match to TRBD1. CDR1 SGHDT and CDR2 YYEEEE come from the germline V gene. Germline trimming cut 4 bases from V and 2 bases from J; bases unmatched to any gene: 3. CDR3 length: 16 residues.

The J gene is TRBJ1-4, the V gene TRBV4-1; 10 bases agree with TRBD1. The J segment lost 8 bases and the V segment lost 3 bases, leaving 6 bases of the junction unmatched. The CDR3 runs 15 residues. Germline values: CDR1 MGHRA, CDR2 YSYEKL. For the CDR3, the DNA is TGCGCCAGCAGCCAGGCCGGGACAGGGGACGAAAAACTGTTTTTT. Translating gives CASSQAGTGDEKLFF.

The genes are TRBV6-5 and TRBJ1-1; 9 bases fit TRBD1. The CDR3 spans 14 residues. Trimming at V came to 2 bases and at J to 4 bases, leaving 2 bases not matched to a gene. Per the germline V gene, CDR1 is MNHEY and CDR2 is SVGAGI. CDR3 bases: TGTGCCAGCAGTTACGCGACAGGGGGCACTGAAGCTTTCTTT. Protein product: CASSYATGGTEAFF.

The rearrangement links TRBV9 to TRBJ2-5; D is possibly TRBD2 (5 bases). CDR1 is SGDLS and CDR2 is YYNGEE in the germline V gene. The CDR3 has 15 residues. V shed 2 bases and J shed 5 bases, with 16 bases lying between them. The CDR3 protein is CASSVSLSVGETQYF. DNA for the CDR3: TGTGCCAGCAGCGTTTCTCTTAGCGTTGGCGAGACCCAGTACTTC.

The chain recombines TRBV2 with TRBJ1-3; no clear D. This CDR3 is built from 14 residues. CDR1 and CDR2 (germline): SNHLY, FYNNEI. Trimming removed 6 bases at V and 0 bases at J, with 9 bases between. CDR3 coding DNA: TGTGCCAGCAGGGCAGCGAACTCTGGAAACACCATATATTTT. The encoded protein is CASRAANSGNTIYF.

On this clone itself: This same CDR3 is encoded by further DNA sequences in the sample. This chain connects TRBV6-1 to TRBJ1-2; 7 bases agree with TRBD1. The germline gives CDR1 MNHNS, CDR2 SASEGT. The CDR3 runs 13 residues. Trimming removed 6 bases from V and 4 bases from J; junction bases left unmatched: 5. Here the CDR3 reads CASSTTGSYGYTF. The CDR3 DNA sequence: TGTGCCAGCAGCACGACAGGGAGCTATGGCTACACCTTC.

V gene TRBV6-1 combines with J gene TRBJ2-5, with TRBD2 identical over 8 bases. Per germline, CDR1 MNHNS and CDR2 SASEGT. The CDR3 has 15 residues. V shed 4 bases and J 5 bases; nucleotides not matched to a gene: 9. In DNA, the CDR3 is TGTGCCAGCAGTGCCACTAGCGGTGGGGGGGAGACCCAGTACTTC. Encoded protein: CASSATSGGGETQYF.

The V gene is TRBV29-1, the J gene TRBJ1-1, with D possibly TRBD1 on 6 matching bases. The CDR3 runs to 12 residues. CDR1 and CDR2 (germline): SQVTM, ANQGSEA. Trimming removed 5 bases from V and 0 bases from J, with 7 bases in between. The CDR3 loop is CSVQGMNTEAFF. CDR3 nucleotides: TGCAGCGTTCAGGGGATGAACACTGAAGCTTTCTTT.

The chain couples TRBV7-9 to TRBJ1-6; possible D gene TRBD1, 6 bases. Trimming took off 5 bases at V and 5 bases at J, with 13 bases between the two ends. Germline loops: CDR1 SEHNR, CDR2 FQNEAQ (reference sequence). This CDR3 comprises 15 residues. In DNA form, the CDR3 reads TGTGCCAGCAGCCACGGACAGCTAGATAATTCACCCCTCCACTTT. Protein product: CASSHGQLDNSPLHF.

CDR3 sequence: CASSSGQGPQETQYF. The CDR3 DNA follows: TGTGCCAGCAGCTCTGGACAGGGACCTCAAGAGACCCAGTACTTC. V is TRBV5-6 and J is TRBJ2-5; 8 bases align to TRBD1. This CDR3 has 15 amino acids. Germline-derived CDR1 and CDR2 are SGHDT and YYEEEE. V lost 3 bases to trimming and J lost 2 bases; unmatched junction nucleotides: 6.

The chain joins TRBV6-5 to TRBJ2-5, with D possibly being TRBD2 (5 bases). The CDR3 is 14 amino acids. From germline, CDR1 is MNHEY and CDR2 SVGAGI. V shed 5 bases and J shed 3 bases, with 13 bases lying between them. The CDR3 region is CASSTEDFKETQYF. The DNA of the CDR3 is TGTGCCAGCAGTACCGAGGACTTTAAAGAGACCCAGTACTTC.

The chain combines TRBV9 with TRBJ1-4; 10 bases agree with TRBD1. J gave up 6 bases and V 3 bases, and 2 bases lay outside the gene matches. Germline V lookup: CDR1 SGDLS, CDR2 YYNGEE. The CDR3 contains 14 residues. Here the CDR3 DNA reads TGTGCCAGCAGCGAGGGACAGGGGTATGAAAAACTGTTTTTT. Its translation: CASSEGQGYEKLFF.